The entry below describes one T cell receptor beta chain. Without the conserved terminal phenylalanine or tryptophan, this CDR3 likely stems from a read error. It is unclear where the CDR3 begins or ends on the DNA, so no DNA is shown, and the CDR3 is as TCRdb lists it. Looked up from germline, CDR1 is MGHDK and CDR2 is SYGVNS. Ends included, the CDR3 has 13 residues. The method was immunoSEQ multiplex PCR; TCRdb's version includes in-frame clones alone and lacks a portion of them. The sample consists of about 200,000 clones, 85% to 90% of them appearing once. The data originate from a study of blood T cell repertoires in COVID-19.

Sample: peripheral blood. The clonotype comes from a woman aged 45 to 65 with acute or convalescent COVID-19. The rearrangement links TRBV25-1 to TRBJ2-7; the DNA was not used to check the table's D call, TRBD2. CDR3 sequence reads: CASRGLAGPLYFI.